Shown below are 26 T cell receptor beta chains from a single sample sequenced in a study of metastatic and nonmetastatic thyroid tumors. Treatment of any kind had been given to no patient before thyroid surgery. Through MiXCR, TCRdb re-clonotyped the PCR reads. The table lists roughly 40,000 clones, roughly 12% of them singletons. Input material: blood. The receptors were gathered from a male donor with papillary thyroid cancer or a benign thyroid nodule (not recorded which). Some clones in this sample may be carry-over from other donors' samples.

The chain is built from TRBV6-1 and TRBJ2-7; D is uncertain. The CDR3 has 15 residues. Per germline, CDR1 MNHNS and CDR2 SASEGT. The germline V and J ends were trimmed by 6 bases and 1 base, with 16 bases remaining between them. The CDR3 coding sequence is TGTGCCAGCAGCGACCCCCCGTTGGTGTCCTACGAGCAGTACTTC. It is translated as CASSDPPLVSYEQYF.

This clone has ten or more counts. Here the CDR3 reads CASSQDRRADLYNEQFF. The DNA of the CDR3 is TGCGCCAGCAGCCAAGATCGGAGGGCTGACCTATACAATGAGCAGTTCTTC. The chain couples TRBV4-1 to TRBJ2-1; D possibly corresponds to TRBD2 (6 bases). This CDR3 region has 17 residues. Germline CDR1 MGHRA, CDR2 YSYEKL. V was trimmed by 0 bases and J by 4 bases, leaving 16 bases between them.

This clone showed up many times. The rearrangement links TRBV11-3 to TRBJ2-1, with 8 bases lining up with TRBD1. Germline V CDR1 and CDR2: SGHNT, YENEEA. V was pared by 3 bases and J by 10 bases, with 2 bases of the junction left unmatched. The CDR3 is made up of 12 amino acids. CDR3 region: CASSLTGDEQFF. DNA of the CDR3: TGTGCCAGCAGCTTGACAGGGGACGAGCAGTTCTTC.

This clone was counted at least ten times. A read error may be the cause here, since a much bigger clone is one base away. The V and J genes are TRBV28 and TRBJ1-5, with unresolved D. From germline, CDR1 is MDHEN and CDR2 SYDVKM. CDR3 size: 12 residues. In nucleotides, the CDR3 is TGTGCCAGCACCCCCCCCCGAGGGCCCCGGCATTTT. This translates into CASTPPRGPRHF.

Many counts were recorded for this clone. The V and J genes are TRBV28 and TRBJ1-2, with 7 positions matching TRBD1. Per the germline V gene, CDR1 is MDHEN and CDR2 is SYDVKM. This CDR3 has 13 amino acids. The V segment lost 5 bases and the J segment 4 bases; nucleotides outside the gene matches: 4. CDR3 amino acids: CASSRDRTYGYTF. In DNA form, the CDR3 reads TGTGCCAGCAGTCGGGACAGAACCTATGGCTACACCTTC.

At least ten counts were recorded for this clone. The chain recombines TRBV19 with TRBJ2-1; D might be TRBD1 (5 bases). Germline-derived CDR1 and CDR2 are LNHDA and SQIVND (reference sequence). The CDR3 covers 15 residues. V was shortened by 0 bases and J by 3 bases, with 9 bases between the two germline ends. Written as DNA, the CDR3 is TGTGCCAGTAGTATAGAAGGGGCGTTCTACAATGAGCAGTTCTTC. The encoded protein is CASSIEGAFYNEQFF.

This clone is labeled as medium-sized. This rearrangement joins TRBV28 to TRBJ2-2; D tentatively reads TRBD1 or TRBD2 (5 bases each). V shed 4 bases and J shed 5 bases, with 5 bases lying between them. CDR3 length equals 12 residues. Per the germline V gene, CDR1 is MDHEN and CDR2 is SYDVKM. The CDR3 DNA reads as TGTGCCAGCAGTTGGGGGACCGGGGAGCTGTTTTTT. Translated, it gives CASSWGTGELFF. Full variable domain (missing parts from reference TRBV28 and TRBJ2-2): DVKVTQSSRYLVKRTGEKVFLECVQDMDHENMFWYRQDPGLGLRLIYFSYDVKMKEKGDIPEGYSVSREKKERFSLILESASTNQTSMYLCASSWGTGELFFGEGSRLTVL.

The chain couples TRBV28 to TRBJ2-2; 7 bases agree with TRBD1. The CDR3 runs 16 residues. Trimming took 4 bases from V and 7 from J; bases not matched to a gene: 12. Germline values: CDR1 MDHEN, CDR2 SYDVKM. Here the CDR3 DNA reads TGTGCCAGCAGTTCTTACAGGGGACCGGACAACGGGGAGCTGTTTTTT. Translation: CASSSYRGPDNGELFF.

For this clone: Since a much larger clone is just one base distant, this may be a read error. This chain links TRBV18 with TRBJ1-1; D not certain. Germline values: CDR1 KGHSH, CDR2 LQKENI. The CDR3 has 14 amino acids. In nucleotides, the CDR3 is TGTGCCAGCTCTCTCATGGACCGGAACACTGAAGCTTCCTTT. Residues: CASSLMDRNTEASF.

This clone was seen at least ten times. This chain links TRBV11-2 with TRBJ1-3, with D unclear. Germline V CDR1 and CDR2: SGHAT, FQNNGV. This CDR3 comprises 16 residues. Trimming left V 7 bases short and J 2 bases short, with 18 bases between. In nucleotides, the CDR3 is TGTGCCAGCACCCAAGGGCCCACCGGGGCTGGAAACACCATATATTTT. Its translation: CASTQGPTGAGNTIYF.

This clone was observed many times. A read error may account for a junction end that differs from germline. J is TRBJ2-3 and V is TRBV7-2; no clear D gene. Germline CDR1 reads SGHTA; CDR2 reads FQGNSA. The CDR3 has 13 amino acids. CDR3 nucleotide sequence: TGTGCCAGCAGATTAGAGTCCTTTTTTACGCAGTATTTT. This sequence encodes CASRLESFFTQYF. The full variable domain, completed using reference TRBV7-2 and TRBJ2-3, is GAGVSQSPSNKVTEKGKDVELRCDPISGHTALYWYRQSLGQGLEFLIYFQGNSAPDKSGLPSDRFSAERTGGSVSTLTIQRTQQEDSAVYLCASRLESFFTQYFGPGTRLTVL.

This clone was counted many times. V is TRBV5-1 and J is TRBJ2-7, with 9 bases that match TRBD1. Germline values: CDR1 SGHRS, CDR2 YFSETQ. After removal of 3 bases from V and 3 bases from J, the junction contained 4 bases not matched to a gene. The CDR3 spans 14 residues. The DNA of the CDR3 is TGCGCCAGCAGCTCCGGACAGGGGAACTACGAGCAGTACTTC. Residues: CASSSGQGNYEQYF.

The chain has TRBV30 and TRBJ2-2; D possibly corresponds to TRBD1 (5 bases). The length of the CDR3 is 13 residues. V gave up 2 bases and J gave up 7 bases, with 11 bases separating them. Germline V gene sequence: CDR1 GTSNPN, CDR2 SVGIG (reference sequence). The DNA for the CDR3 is TGTGCCTGGAGTATCAGGGTTGGCGGGGAGCTGTTTTTT. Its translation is CAWSIRVGGELFF.

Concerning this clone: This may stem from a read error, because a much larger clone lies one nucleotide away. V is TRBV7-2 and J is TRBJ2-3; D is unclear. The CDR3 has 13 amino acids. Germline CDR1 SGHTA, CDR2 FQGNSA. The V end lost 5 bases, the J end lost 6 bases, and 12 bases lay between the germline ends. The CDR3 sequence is CASSPALWDTQYF. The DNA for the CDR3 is TGTGCCAGCAGCCCCGCCTTATGGGATACGCAGTATTTT. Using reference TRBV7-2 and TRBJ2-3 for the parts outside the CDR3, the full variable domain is GAGVSQSPSNKVTEKGKDVELRCDPISGHTALYWYRQSLGQGLEFLIYFQGNSAPDKSGLPSDRFSAERTGGSVSTLTIQRTQQEDSAVYLCASSPALWDTQYFGPGTRLTVL.

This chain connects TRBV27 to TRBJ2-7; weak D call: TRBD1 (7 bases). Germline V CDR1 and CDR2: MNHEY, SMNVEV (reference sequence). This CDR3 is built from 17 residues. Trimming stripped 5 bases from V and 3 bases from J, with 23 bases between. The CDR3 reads CASSALGGTEIVYEQYF. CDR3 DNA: TGTGCCAGCAGTGCGTTAGGAGGGACAGAAATCGTCTACGAGCAGTACTTC.

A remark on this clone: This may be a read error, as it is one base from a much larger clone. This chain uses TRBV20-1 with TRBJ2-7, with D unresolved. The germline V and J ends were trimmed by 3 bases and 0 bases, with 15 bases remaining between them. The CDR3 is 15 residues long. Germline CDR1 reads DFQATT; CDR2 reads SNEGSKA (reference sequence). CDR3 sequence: CSASRPGVTSYEQYF. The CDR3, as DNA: TGCAGTGCTAGTAGACCCGGCGTCACCTCCTACGAGCAGTACTTC.

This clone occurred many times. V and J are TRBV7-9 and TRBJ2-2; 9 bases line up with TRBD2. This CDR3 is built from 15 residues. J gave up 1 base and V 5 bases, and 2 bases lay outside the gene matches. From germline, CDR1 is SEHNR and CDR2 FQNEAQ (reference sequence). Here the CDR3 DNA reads TGTGCCAGCAGCCTGACTAGCGGGAACACCGGGGAGCTGTTTTTT. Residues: CASSLTSGNTGELFF.

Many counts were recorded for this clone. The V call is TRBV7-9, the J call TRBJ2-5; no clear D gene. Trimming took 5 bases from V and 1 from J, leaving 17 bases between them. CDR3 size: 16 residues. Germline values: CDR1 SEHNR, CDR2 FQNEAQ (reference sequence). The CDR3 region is CASSPNGGRFQETQYF. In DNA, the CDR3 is TGTGCCAGCAGCCCGAATGGTGGGCGGTTCCAAGAGACCCAGTACTTC.

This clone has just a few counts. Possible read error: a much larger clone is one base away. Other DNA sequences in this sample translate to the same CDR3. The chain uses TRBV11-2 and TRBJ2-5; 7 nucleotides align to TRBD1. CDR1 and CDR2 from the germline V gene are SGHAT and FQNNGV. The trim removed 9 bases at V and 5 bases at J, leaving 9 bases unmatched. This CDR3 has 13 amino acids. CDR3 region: CASSLNRGETQYF. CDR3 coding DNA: TGTGCCAGTAGCCTGAACAGGGGTGAGACCCAGTACTTC. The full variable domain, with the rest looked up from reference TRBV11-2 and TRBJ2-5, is EAGVAQSPRYKIIEKRQSVAFWCNPISGHATLYWYQQILGQGPKLLIQFQNNGVVDDSQLPKDRFSAERLKGVDSTLKIQPAKLEDSAVYLCASSLNRGETQYFGPGTRLLVL.

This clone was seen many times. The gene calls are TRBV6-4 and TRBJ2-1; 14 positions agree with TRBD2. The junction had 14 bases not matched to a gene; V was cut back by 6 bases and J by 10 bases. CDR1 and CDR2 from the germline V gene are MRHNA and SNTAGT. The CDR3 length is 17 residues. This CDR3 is CASSNTGLAGEVGEQFF. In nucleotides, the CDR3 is TGTGCCAGCAGCAACACGGGACTAGCGGGGGAGGTAGGGGAGCAGTTCTTC.

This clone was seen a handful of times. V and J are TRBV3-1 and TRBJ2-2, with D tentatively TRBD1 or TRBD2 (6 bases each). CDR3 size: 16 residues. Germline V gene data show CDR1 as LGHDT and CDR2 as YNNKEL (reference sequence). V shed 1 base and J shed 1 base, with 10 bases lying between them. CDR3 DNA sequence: TGTGCCAGCAGCCAAGTACGGGGGCGGAACACCGGGGAGCTGTTTTTT. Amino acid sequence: CASSQVRGRNTGELFF.

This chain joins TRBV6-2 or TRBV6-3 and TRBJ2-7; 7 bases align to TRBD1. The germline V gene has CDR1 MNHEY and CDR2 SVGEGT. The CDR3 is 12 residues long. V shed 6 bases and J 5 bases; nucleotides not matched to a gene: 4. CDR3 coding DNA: TGTGCCAGCAGCTACAGGGGAAACGAGCAGTACTTC. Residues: CASSYRGNEQYF.

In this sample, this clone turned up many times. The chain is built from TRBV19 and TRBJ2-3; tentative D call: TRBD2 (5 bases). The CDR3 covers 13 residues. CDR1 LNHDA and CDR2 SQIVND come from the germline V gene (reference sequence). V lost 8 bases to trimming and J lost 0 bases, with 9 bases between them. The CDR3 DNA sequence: TGTGCCAGTCGCCAGCGGAGCACAGATACGCAGTATTTT. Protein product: CASRQRSTDTQYF.

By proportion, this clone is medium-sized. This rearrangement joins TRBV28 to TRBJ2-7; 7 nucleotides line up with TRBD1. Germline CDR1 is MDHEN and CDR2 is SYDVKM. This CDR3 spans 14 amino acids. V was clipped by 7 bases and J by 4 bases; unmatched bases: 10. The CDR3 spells CASTYTNRGYEQYF. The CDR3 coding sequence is TGTGCCAGCACCTATACCAACAGGGGTTACGAGCAGTACTTC.

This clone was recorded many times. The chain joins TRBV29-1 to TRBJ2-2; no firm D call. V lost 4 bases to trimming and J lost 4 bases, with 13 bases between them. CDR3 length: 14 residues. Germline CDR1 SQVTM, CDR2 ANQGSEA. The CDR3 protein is CSVGVGRSTGELFF. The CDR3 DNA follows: TGCAGCGTTGGAGTGGGCAGGTCCACCGGGGAGCTGTTTTTT.

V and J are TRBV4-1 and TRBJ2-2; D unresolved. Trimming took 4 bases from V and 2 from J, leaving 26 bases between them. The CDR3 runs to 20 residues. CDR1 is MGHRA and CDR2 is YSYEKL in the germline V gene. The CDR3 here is CASSPLKTRLPSANTGELFF. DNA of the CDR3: TGCGCCAGCAGCCCGTTAAAGACCCGACTCCCGAGTGCTAACACCGGGGAGCTGTTTTTT.